A single sample is the source of the 3 T cell receptor beta chains below, sequenced in a study of cytomegalovirus exposure and HLA in healthy donors. The PCR used 60 Vbeta and 13 Jbeta primers. Sequencing was performed with immunoSEQ multiplex PCR; in TCRdb, only in-frame clones are kept and a portion is missing. The sample lists over 95,000 clones, over 60% occurring once. The sequenced sample was PBMCs. These TCRs come from a man between 40 and 49 years old in good health and CMV-seropositive.

V and J are TRBV11-2 and TRBJ2-7; D may be TRBD1 (8 bases). Trimming stripped 5 bases from V and 3 bases from J, with 14 bases between. The germline V gene has CDR1 SGHAT and CDR2 FQNNGV. The CDR3 contains 14 residues. CDR3 DNA sequence: TGTGCCAGCAGCCTGGACAGGGAGGGCTACGAGCAGTACTTC. Translation: CASSLDREGYEQYF.

This sequence joins TRBV6-1 and TRBJ1-2; D gene uncertain. The ends were cut back, 11 bases at V and 0 bases at J, with 13 bases in the middle. Germline assignment: CDR1 MNHNS and CDR2 SASEGT. The CDR3 runs 13 residues. The CDR3 protein is CASRGEANYGYTF. The CDR3 DNA reads as TGTGCCTCCCGGGGTGAAGCTAACTATGGCTACACCTTC.

The genes are TRBV7-3 and TRBJ2-5, with D possibly being TRBD1 (5 bases). The CDR3 runs 13 residues. Trimming pared 5 bases from V and 5 bases from J, leaving 12 bases between. Germline V gene lookup returns CDR1 SGHTA and CDR2 FQGTGA. CDR3 DNA: TGTGCCAGCAGCCCAGGGAAGTTCGAGACCCAGTACTTC. Its translation is CASSPGKFETQYF.